This TCR beta chain emerged from a study of blood T cell repertoires in COVID-19. Turning to the study itself: Collection of acute and convalescent COVID-19 samples took place in the United States, Italy and Spain. The cDNA or gDNA used as material had been derived from T cells, B-cell-depleted T cells, or PBMCs.

The V gene's germline CDR1 is SGHRS and CDR2 YFSETQ. Trimming stripped 0 bases from V and 0 bases from J, with 16 bases between. CDR3 length: 17 amino acids. This clone was picked up one time. In the study's own analysis: Amplification from reference gene primers served as the basis for estimated nucleated cell counts. Generated by immunoSEQ multiplex PCR, the TCRdb table keeps only in-frame clones and is missing some. V, J and clone size are those of that table, while D and trimming were read from the DNA. The sample yields 100,000 to 150,000 clones, more than 75% seen once. Sample: peripheral blood. The source is a man aged 50 to 59 with active COVID-19. The chain carries TRBV5-1 and TRBJ2-7; D gene ambiguous. The CDR3 sequence: CASSLAVGFSSSYEQYF. The CDR3 DNA reads TGCGCCAGCAGCTTGGCCGTGGGCTTTTCAAGCTCCTACGAGCAGTACTTC.